This T cell receptor beta chain was identified during a study of blood T cell repertoires in COVID-19. Here immunoSEQ multiplex PCR was the method, and the copy in TCRdb shows in-frame clones only, minus some. The sample comprises about half a million clones, 89% of which are singletons, and approximately 0.9% rests with the top ten. In its sample, this clone was seen once. This TCR was sampled from a man aged 18-30 years with COVID-19, enrolled during active disease. The material sequenced was peripheral blood.

The DNA for the CDR3 is TGTGCCAGTAGTATCTCCGGGACAGGGGTTAGGAGAACTGAAGCTTTCTTT. It specifies CASSISGTGVRRTEAFF. The V gene is TRBV19, the J gene TRBJ1-1; 10 bases are a match to TRBD1. This CDR3 has 17 amino acids. The trim removed 3 bases at V and 5 bases at J, leaving 12 bases unmatched. Germline V gene data show CDR1 as LNHDA and CDR2 as SQIVND (reference sequence).